Listed here are 18 T cell receptor beta chains from one sample, sequenced in a study of cytomegalovirus exposure and HLA in healthy donors. Amplification used 60 Vbeta primers and 13 Jbeta primers. TCRdb keeps only in-frame clones here, not all; method: immunoSEQ multiplex PCR. Among about 120,000 clones listed, around 81% were seen once. The source material was PBMCs. These receptors all stem from a woman aged 40 to 55 in good health and CMV-seronegative.

The rearrangement links TRBV5-1 to TRBJ1-2, with D possibly being TRBD1 (6 bases). The ends were cut back, 5 bases at V and 4 bases at J, with 15 bases in the middle. The CDR3 is made up of 14 amino acids. Germline CDR1 is SGHRS and CDR2 is YFSETQ. CDR3 nucleotide sequence: TGCGCCAGCAGGTTAGACCAGGGGATCTATGGCTACACCTTC. This translates into CASRLDQGIYGYTF. Complete variable domain (other parts from reference TRBV5-1 and TRBJ1-2): KAGVTQTPRYLIKTRGQQVTLSCSPISGHRSVSWYQQTPGQGLQFLFEYFSETQRNKGNFPGRFSGRQFSNSRSEMNVSTLELGDSALYLCASRLDQGIYGYTFGSGTRLTVV.

This clone was counted only a few times. The chain employs TRBV2 and TRBJ1-1; no reliable D call. Trimming removed 7 bases at V and 1 base at J, with 4 bases between. The germline gives CDR1 SNHLY, CDR2 FYNNEI. This CDR3 comprises 11 residues. The DNA of the CDR3 is TGTGCCAGCATTCAGAACACTGAAGCTTTCTTT. Translated: CASIQNTEAFF.

The CDR3: CASSYRDRGPNTEAFF. The CDR3 DNA reads TGTGCCAGCAGCTACCGGGACAGGGGACCGAACACTGAAGCTTTCTTT. This chain uses TRBV7-3 with TRBJ1-1, with 10 bases fitting TRBD1. Unmatched junction bases numbered 6, after V lost 4 bases and J lost 1 base. This CDR3 spans 16 amino acids. Germline V lookup: CDR1 SGHTA, CDR2 FQGTGA.

This chain connects TRBV23-1 to TRBJ2-1, with TRBD1 identical over 8 bases. TRBV23-1 is an ORF; its function is uncertain. This CDR3 contains 17 residues. V shed 4 bases, J shed 7 bases, and the junction held 15 bases outside the gene matches. As DNA, the CDR3 is TGCGCCAGCAGTCTAAGTTTCACAGGGGGATTGGGGAATGAGCAGTTCTTC. This gives the protein CASSLSFTGGLGNEQFF.

As for this clone: An end of the junction does not agree with germline; a read error may underlie this. Other nucleotide sequences in the sample specify the same CDR3. The chain joins TRBV28 to TRBJ1-1; no clear D gene. This CDR3 region has 16 residues. Germline V gene sequence: CDR1 MDHEN, CDR2 SYDVKM. The CDR3 sequence is CASSLLTVGRNTEAFF. CDR3 coding DNA: TGTGCTAGCAGTTTACTAACCGTCGGGAGGAACACTGAAGCTTTCTTT.

The chain carries TRBV15 and TRBJ2-2; 12 bases are shared with TRBD2. Unmatched junction bases numbered 14, after V lost 6 bases and J lost 0 bases. Germline CDR1 reads LNHNV; CDR2 reads YYDKDF (reference sequence). There are 20 residues in the CDR3. This chain's CDR3 is CATRRKGWLAGGTNTGELFF. CDR3 coding DNA: TGTGCCACCAGGCGGAAGGGTTGGCTAGCGGGAGGGACGAACACCGGGGAGCTGTTTTTT.

This sequence joins TRBV19 and TRBJ2-3; TRBD2 matches at 9 bases. Germline CDR1 LNHDA, CDR2 SQIVND (reference sequence). The CDR3 sequence is 16 residues long. V was pared by 10 bases and J by 4 bases, with 15 bases of the junction left unmatched. DNA of the CDR3: TGTGCCATGATTCTCTGGCGGGAGGGCGGGCCAGATACGCAGTATTTT. Amino acids: CAMILWREGGPDTQYF.

The chain uses TRBV5-1 and TRBJ2-7, with D perhaps TRBD1 (6 bases). The CDR3 is 15 amino acids. Germline CDR1 reads SGHRS; CDR2 reads YFSETQ. The V end lost 4 bases, the J end lost 7 bases, and 21 bases lay between the germline ends. The CDR3 region has the DNA TGCGCCAGCAGCCTTAAGGTAGGGGGACCAGGAGAGCAGTACTTC. It encodes CASSLKVGGPGEQYF.

This chain connects TRBV7-3 to TRBJ2-3; tentatively, D is TRBD2 (6 bases). V dropped 5 bases and J dropped 3 bases, with 18 bases sitting between them. The CDR3 spans 16 residues. Germline CDR1 SGHTA, CDR2 FQGTGA. This CDR3 is CASSRKSGGDTDTQYF. The DNA of the CDR3 is TGTGCCAGCAGCAGAAAATCCGGGGGAGATACAGATACGCAGTATTTT. Using reference TRBV7-3 and TRBJ2-3 for the parts outside the CDR3, the full variable domain is GAGVSQTPSNKVTEKGKYVELRCDPISGHTALYWYRQSLGQGPEFLIYFQGTGAADDSGLPNDRFFAVRPEGSVSTLKIQRTERGDSAVYLCASSRKSGGDTDTQYFGPGTRLTVL.

This clone was counted a single time. The CDR3 sequence is CASSLALVTSGYNEQFF. The CDR3 DNA is TGTGCCAGCAGCTTAGCGCTCGTGACTAGCGGATACAATGAGCAGTTCTTC. J is TRBJ2-1 and V is TRBV7-2, with 9 bases identical to TRBD2. The germline V gene has CDR1 SGHTA and CDR2 FQGNSA. This CDR3 has 17 amino acids. V was pared by 0 bases and J by 4 bases, with 7 bases of the junction left unmatched. The full variable domain, rest sourced from reference TRBV7-2 and TRBJ2-1, is GAGVSQSPSNKVTEKGKDVELRCDPISGHTALYWYRQSLGQGLEFLIYFQGNSAPDKSGLPSDRFSAERTGGSVSTLTIQRTQQEDSAVYLCASSLALVTSGYNEQFFGPGTRLTVL.

The J gene is TRBJ1-1, the V gene TRBV6-1; D ambiguous. The CDR3 contains 15 residues. Germline assignment: CDR1 MNHNS and CDR2 SASEGT. Trimming left V 1 base short and J 1 base short, with 10 bases between. The CDR3 protein is CASSEGRERNTEAFF. In nucleotides, the CDR3 is TGTGCCAGCAGTGAAGGGAGGGAAAGGAACACTGAAGCTTTCTTT.

This chain joins TRBV19 and TRBJ2-7; the D is unclear. Germline V gives CDR1 LNHDA, CDR2 SQIVND (reference sequence). The CDR3 spans 14 residues. V was shortened by 4 bases and J by 0 bases, with 10 bases between the two germline ends. CDR3 sequence reads: CASSKRQSSYEQYF. The CDR3 nucleotides read TGTGCCAGTAGTAAGAGGCAGAGCTCCTACGAGCAGTACTTC. Variable domain in full (rest from reference TRBV19 and TRBJ2-7): DGGITQSPKYLFRKEGQNVTLSCEQNLNHDAMYWYRQDPGQGLRLIYYSQIVNDFQKGDIAEGYSVSREKKESFPLTVTSAQKNPTAFYLCASSKRQSSYEQYFGPGTRLTVT.

This chain links TRBV11-1 with TRBJ2-5, with TRBD2 as a possible D gene (6 bases). V was clipped by 2 bases and J by 1 base, with 8 bases between them. This CDR3 region has 14 residues. Germline values: CDR1 SGHAT, CDR2 FQDESV (reference sequence). DNA of the CDR3: TGTGCCAGCAGCTTAAAGCGGGCCCAAGAGACCCAGTACTTC. Residues: CASSLKRAQETQYF. The full variable domain, in which reference TRBV11-1 and TRBJ2-5 provide the parts outside the CDR3, is EAEVAQSPRYKITEKSQAVAFWCDPISGHATLYWYRQILGQGPELLVQFQDESVVDDSQLPKDRFSAERLKGVDSTLKIQPAELGDSAMYLCASSLKRAQETQYFGPGTRLLVL.

V and J are TRBV6-5 and TRBJ1-5; 11 nucleotides line up with TRBD1. The CDR3 length is 15 residues. The V and J ends lost 2 bases and 6 bases, in that order; junction bases with no gene match: 3. Per the germline V gene, CDR1 is MNHEY and CDR2 is SVGAGI. The CDR3 loop is CASSYGQGAGQPQHF. The DNA of the CDR3 is TGTGCCAGCAGTTACGGACAGGGGGCGGGTCAGCCCCAGCATTTT.

The gene calls are TRBV28 and TRBJ2-7; no reliable D call. CDR1 is MDHEN and CDR2 is SYDVKM in the germline V gene. The CDR3 loop spans 14 amino acids. Trimming stripped 2 bases from V and 0 bases from J, with 8 bases between. CDR3: CASSLSPSSYEQYF. In DNA, the CDR3 is TGTGCCAGCAGTTTAAGTCCTAGCTCCTACGAGCAGTACTTC.

The rearrangement links TRBV6-5 to TRBJ1-6, with D tentatively TRBD1 (5 bases). Germline V gene lookup returns CDR1 MNHEY and CDR2 SVGAGI. V lost 4 bases to trimming and J lost 10 bases, with 11 bases between them. The length of the CDR3 is 13 residues. Written as DNA, the CDR3 is TGTGCCAGCAGTTTCCCAGGGAACTCACCCCTCCACTTT. This encodes CASSFPGNSPLHF.

As regards this clone: Other DNA sequences in the same sample also yield this CDR3. The chain joins TRBV7-2 to TRBJ2-7; D is perhaps TRBD2 (6 bases). V was pared by 5 bases and J by 5 bases, with 16 bases between. The V gene's germline CDR1 is SGHTA and CDR2 FQGNSA. The CDR3 extends over 14 amino acids. Here the CDR3 reads CASSLRLVSHEQYF. The CDR3 DNA is TGTGCCAGCAGCCTGCGACTAGTTTCCCACGAGCAGTACTTC.

The chain employs TRBV5-1 and TRBJ2-2; 9 bases align to TRBD2. Trimming took 3 bases from V and 1 from J; bases not matched to a gene: 4. The CDR3 runs to 16 residues. The germline gives CDR1 SGHRS, CDR2 YFSETQ. CDR3 sequence reads: CASSSGTSLNTGELFF. The CDR3 DNA is TGCGCCAGCAGCTCTGGGACTAGCCTGAACACCGGGGAGCTGTTTTTT.